This paragraph covers one TCR beta chain sequence. CDR3 size: 14 residues. The V gene's germline CDR1 is MDHEN and CDR2 SYDVKM. V shed 6 bases, J shed 3 bases, and the junction held 3 bases outside the gene matches. This sample is drawn from a study of T cells in tumors after PD-1 blockade. Assay used: immunoSEQ multiplex PCR; TCRdb lists only in-frame clones, some missing. The sample includes roughly 15,000 clones, 82% of them seen just once. The material sequenced was PBMCs, taken after anti-PD-1 treatment. This chain links TRBV28 with TRBJ2-2, with TRBD1 identical over 8 bases. The receptor's source is a human donor with basal cell carcinoma. The CDR3 DNA reads TGTGCCAGCAGACCGACAGGGGACACCGGGGAGCTGTTTTTT. This translates into CASRPTGDTGELFF.